This T cell receptor beta chain was sequenced in a study of T cells after yellow fever vaccination. This clonotype has at least ten counts. What it binds is unknown. TCRdb analysed the 5' RACE reads with MiXCR anew, one entry per CDR3 protein. The profile covers 300,000 to 400,000 distinct CDR3 sequences, with around 11% appearing a single time and 3.3% taken by the ten largest. The CDR3 runs 15 residues. After removal of 4 bases from V and 4 bases from J, the junction contained 4 bases not matched to a gene. From germline, CDR1 is MNHEY and CDR2 SMNVEV (reference sequence). Study findings and constraints: Abundant clonotypes from the bulk population could have been carried over as contaminants into FACS-sorted repertoires.

This sample comprised CD4+ T cells sorted from PBMCs, obtained 45 days after the yellow fever booster vaccination. The chain combines TRBV27 with TRBJ1-6; 7 positions match TRBD1. The receptor was isolated from a man between 18 and 29 years old who received the YFV17D yellow fever vaccine. Here the CDR3 reads CASSSTGNYNSPLHF. The DNA of the CDR3 is TGTGCCAGCAGTTCGACAGGGAATTATAATTCACCCCTCCACTTT.